The source of this T cell receptor beta chain is a study of PD-L1 blockade in urothelial cancer. About the research overall: Prior exposure to chemotherapy in patients amounted to 0 to 3 regimens received. Notes on the study in general: Blood clones associated with the tumor expanded more at 3 weeks in durable-benefit patients. Below-median TCR clonality that was measured in pretreatment blood predicted better survival.

In regard to this clone: What it binds is not known.

Per germline, CDR1 KGHSH and CDR2 LQKENI. Between the trimmed V and J ends, which lost 1 base and 1 base, there was a span of 7 bases. This CDR3 contains 14 residues. The time point: pretreatment peripheral blood. Each individual provided 1 to 8 samples (taken pretreatment and on-treatment). The repertoire was sequenced with immunoSEQ multiplex PCR; TCRdb's copy has only in-frame clones and lacks some. The repertoire holds approximately 100,000 clones, about 90% seen once, with over 0.95% in the top ten. This clonotype was obtained from a woman aged 80 or over with urothelial cancer. The sample here was PBMCs, taken around atezolizumab (anti-PD-L1) treatment. The chain employs TRBV18 and TRBJ1-1; TRBD1 is a possible D gene (5 bases). The CDR3 coding sequence is TGTGCCAGCTCACCACAACAGGAGAACACTGAAGCTTTCTTT. Translated, it gives CASSPQQENTEAFF.